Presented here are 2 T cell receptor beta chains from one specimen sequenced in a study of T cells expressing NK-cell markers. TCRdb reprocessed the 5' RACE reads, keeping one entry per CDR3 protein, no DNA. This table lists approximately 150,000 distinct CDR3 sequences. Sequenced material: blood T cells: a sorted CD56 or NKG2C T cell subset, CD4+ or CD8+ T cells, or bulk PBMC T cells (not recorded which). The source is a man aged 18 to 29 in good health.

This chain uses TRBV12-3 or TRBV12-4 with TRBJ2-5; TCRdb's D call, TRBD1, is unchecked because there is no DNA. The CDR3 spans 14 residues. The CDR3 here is CASRGGAIQETQYF.

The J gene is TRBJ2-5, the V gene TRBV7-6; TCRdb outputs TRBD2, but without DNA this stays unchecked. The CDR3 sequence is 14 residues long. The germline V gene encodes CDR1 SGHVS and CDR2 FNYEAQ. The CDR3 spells CASSLLAGVETQYF.